These 25 T cell receptor beta chains were all obtained from the same sample, sequenced in a study of blood T cell repertoires in COVID-19. Produced via immunoSEQ multiplex PCR; TCRdb's table is partial and in-frame only. The table records roughly 110,000 clones, 88% of them present only once. Sequencing was done on a sample of peripheral blood. The origin of the receptors is a man in his fifties or sixties with active or convalescent COVID-19.

This clone was seen only a few times. The chain has TRBV3-1 (or the pseudogene TRBV3-2) and TRBJ2-7; weak D call: TRBD2 (5 bases). Trimming took off 4 bases at V and 2 bases at J, with 12 bases between the two ends. Germline V gene lookup returns CDR1 LGHDT and CDR2 YNNKEL (reference sequence). The CDR3 totals 14 residues. The CDR3 nucleotides read TGTGCCAGCAGCCTTGGCGGGTTTGCCTACGAGCAGTACTTC. This gives the protein CASSLGGFAYEQYF.

J is TRBJ2-1 and V is TRBV19; 7 nucleotides align to TRBD2. CDR1 is LNHDA, CDR2 SQIVND, per germline (reference sequence). This CDR3 comprises 17 residues. V lost 4 bases to trimming and J lost 5 bases; unmatched junction nucleotides: 14. This CDR3 reads CASSTGLGGEVDNEQFF. The CDR3 region has the DNA TGTGCCAGTAGTACGGGTCTTGGGGGGGAGGTAGACAATGAGCAGTTCTTC.

For the CDR3, the DNA is TGTGCCAGCAGCCCGACCGGGACAGATGTCTATGGCTACACCTTC. Translation gives CASSPTGTDVYGYTF. V gene TRBV5-5 combines with J gene TRBJ1-2; TRBD1 aligns across 7 bases. CDR3 length equals 15 residues. The V gene's germline CDR1 is SGHKS and CDR2 YYEKEE (reference sequence). J was trimmed by 4 bases and V by 4 bases; bases with no gene match: 10. Full variable domain (rest looked up from reference TRBV5-5 and TRBJ1-2): DAGVTQSPTHLIKTRGQQVTLRCSPISGHKSVSWYQQVLGQGPQFIFQYYEKEERGRGNFPDRFSARQFPNYSSELNVNALLLGDSALYLCASSPTGTDVYGYTFGSGTRLTVV.

The chain recombines TRBV12-3 or TRBV12-4 with TRBJ2-1; no clear D gene. V lost 5 bases and J 1 base, leaving 6 bases between the germline ends. The CDR3 runs to 13 residues. The CDR3 here is CASSRVSYNEQFF. CDR3 nucleotide sequence: TGTGCCAGCAGTCGGGTGTCCTACAATGAGCAGTTCTTC.

This clone occurred once. J is TRBJ1-1 and V is TRBV5-4; 7 bases agree with TRBD1. This CDR3 comprises 14 residues. The germline V gene has CDR1 SGHNT and CDR2 YYREEE (reference sequence). Unmatched junction bases numbered 4, after V lost 0 bases and J lost 5 bases. In DNA, the CDR3 is TGTGCCAGCAGCTTGGTACAGGGGAGTACTGAAGCTTTCTTT. This translates into CASSLVQGSTEAFF.

The J gene is TRBJ1-3, the V gene TRBV2, with D maybe TRBD1 (5 bases). The V end was cut by 8 bases, the J end by 6 bases, with 20 bases between. Per the germline V gene, CDR1 is SNHLY and CDR2 is FYNNEI. The CDR3 runs 15 residues. The DNA of the CDR3 is TGTGCCAGCGGTCCCCGCGGGACGGAAATAAACACCATATATTTT. Translating it yields CASGPRGTEINTIYF.

The chain is built from TRBV29-1 and TRBJ2-7; 14 bases fit TRBD2. CDR1 and CDR2 (germline): SQVTM, ANQGSEA. V shed 7 bases, J shed 13 bases, and the junction held 9 bases outside the gene matches. CDR3 length: 12 residues. CDR3 region: CSGKGLAGAIYF. The DNA of the CDR3 is TGCAGCGGAAAGGGACTAGCGGGAGCCATCTACTTC.

The chain is built from TRBV6-5 and TRBJ2-5; the match to TRBD2 covers 7 bases. The germline CDR1 and CDR2 sequences are MNHEY and SVGAGI. The ends lost 0 bases at V and 7 bases at J; junction bases unmatched: 5. This CDR3 region has 14 residues. The CDR3 DNA is TGTGCCAGCAGTTACTCGAGCGGCGGGGGGACCCAGTACTTC. Residues: CASSYSSGGGTQYF.

V and J are TRBV5-1 and TRBJ2-7; a possible D gene is TRBD2 (6 bases). Deletions cut 3 bases from V and 5 bases from J, with 24 bases between. CDR3 length: 17 amino acids. Germline CDR1 is SGHRS and CDR2 is YFSETQ. CDR3 protein: CASSSGRGGRVTDEQYF. CDR3 nucleotide sequence: TGCGCCAGCAGCTCGGGGCGGGGTGGCAGGGTGACCGACGAGCAGTACTTC.

The gene calls are TRBV3-1 (or the pseudogene TRBV3-2) and TRBJ1-2; D not certain. The V end lost 5 bases, the J end lost 7 bases, and 14 bases lay between the germline ends. CDR1 LGHDT and CDR2 YNNKEL come from the germline V gene (reference sequence). The CDR3 is 13 residues long. CDR3 bases: TGTGCCAGCAGCTCGGAAGAGCGGGGTGGCTACACCTTC. Encoded protein: CASSSEERGGYTF.

The chain joins TRBV5-5 to TRBJ2-7; TRBD1 might be the D (6 bases). The CDR3 spans 15 residues. Trimming took 4 bases from V and 4 from J, leaving 18 bases between them. Germline lookup yields CDR1 SGHKS and CDR2 YYEKEE (reference sequence). CDR3 in DNA: TGTGCCAGCAGCCTTTTTCCACAGGGACGGTACGAGCAGTACTTC. This translates into CASSLFPQGRYEQYF.

CDR3 DNA sequence: TGTGCCAGCAGTTACTCGGGGGGCACTGAAGCTTTCTTT. It codes for CASSYSGGTEAFF. The chain combines TRBV6-2 or TRBV6-3 with TRBJ1-1; possible D gene TRBD1, 5 bases. The CDR3 consists of 13 residues. Trimming left V 0 bases short and J 4 bases short, with 6 bases between. The germline V gene encodes CDR1 MNHEY and CDR2 SVGEGT.

V and J are TRBV28 and TRBJ1-1, with TRBD1 as a possible D gene (5 bases). CDR1 MDHEN and CDR2 SYDVKM come from the germline V gene. The length of the CDR3 is 13 residues. The V and J ends lost 2 bases and 2 bases respectively, with 6 bases between them. Written as DNA, the CDR3 is TGTGCCAGCAGTTTAAGGGGTAACACTGAAGCTTTCTTT. It encodes CASSLRGNTEAFF.

This chain joins TRBV6-5 and TRBJ1-5, with TRBD1 identical over 7 bases. The CDR3 is 15 amino acids. V gave up 4 bases and J gave up 3 bases; unmatched junction bases: 6. Per germline, CDR1 MNHEY and CDR2 SVGAGI. The CDR3: CASSFGQANNQPQHF. The CDR3 region has the DNA TGTGCCAGCAGTTTTGGACAGGCCAACAATCAGCCCCAGCATTTT.

This clone has a single count. The genes are TRBV5-1 and TRBJ2-7, with 11 bases identical to TRBD1. J was trimmed by 3 bases and V by 4 bases; bases with no gene match: 3. The CDR3 runs 14 residues. From germline, CDR1 is SGHRS and CDR2 YFSETQ. CDR3 region: CASSVDRGLYEQYF. The CDR3 DNA reads as TGCGCCAGCAGCGTGGACAGGGGGCTCTACGAGCAGTACTTC. Using reference TRBV5-1 and TRBJ2-7 for the parts outside the CDR3, the full variable domain is KAGVTQTPRYLIKTRGQQVTLSCSPISGHRSVSWYQQTPGQGLQFLFEYFSETQRNKGNFPGRFSGRQFSNSRSEMNVSTLELGDSALYLCASSVDRGLYEQYFGPGTRLTVT.

Of note for this clone: One end of the junction is discordant with germline, which a read error may explain. The rearrangement uses TRBV7-7 and TRBJ2-1, with D possibly TRBD2 on 5 matching bases. In germline, CDR1 is SSHAT, CDR2 FNYEAQ (reference sequence). The CDR3 length is 16 residues. CDR3 in DNA: TGTGCTAGCAGCTTAGGTTATGGACTGGCTTACAATGAGCAGTTCTTC. Residues: CASSLGYGLAYNEQFF.

This clone was detected only a few times. The chain has TRBV4-2 and TRBJ1-1, with 10 bases aligning to TRBD1. V shed 4 bases and J 5 bases; nucleotides not matched to a gene: 7. CDR3 length equals 15 residues. Germline lookup yields CDR1 LGHNA and CDR2 YNFKEQ. The CDR3 DNA sequence: TGTGCCAGCAGCCGCGGGACAGGGGAAACTACTGAAGCTTTCTTT. Protein: CASSRGTGETTEAFF.

This clone has only a few counts. V usage is TRBV7-2 and J usage is TRBJ2-7, with a tentative D call TRBD2 (5 bases). Trimming pared 1 base from V and 0 bases from J, leaving 13 bases between. Germline-derived CDR1 and CDR2 are SGHTA and FQGNSA. The CDR3 is 16 residues long. In DNA form, the CDR3 reads TGTGCCAGCAGCTTAGTAGGCGGGCGGAGCTCCTACGAGCAGTACTTC. Encoded protein: CASSLVGGRSSYEQYF.

This CDR3 is CASSPRASGGPYNEQFF. The CDR3, as DNA: TGTGCCAGCAGCCCCCGGGCGAGCGGGGGCCCCTACAATGAGCAGTTCTTC. J is TRBJ2-1 and V is TRBV11-3; 8 bases agree with TRBD2. CDR1 is SGHNT and CDR2 is YENEEA in the germline V gene. Trimming removed 5 bases from V and 2 bases from J; junction bases left unmatched: 11. This CDR3 is built from 17 residues.

The chain links TRBV6-5 to TRBJ1-2, with TRBD1 matching 9 bases. The ends lost 6 bases at V and 4 bases at J; junction bases unmatched: 9. This CDR3 spans 15 amino acids. The germline V gene encodes CDR1 MNHEY and CDR2 SVGAGI. CDR3 DNA: TGTGCCAGCAGAGCGACAGGGGGTGCCACCTATGGCTACACCTTC. Amino acids: CASRATGGATYGYTF.

The V gene is TRBV28, the J gene TRBJ1-6; D is uncertain. V shed 2 bases and J shed 15 bases, with 29 bases lying between them. Germline V gives CDR1 MDHEN, CDR2 SYDVKM. There are 18 residues in the CDR3. The DNA for the CDR3 is TGTGCCAGCAGTTTAAAACTACAACAGATACATAATTCAGGAGGCCTCCACTTT. Translating it yields CASSLKLQQIHNSGGLHF.

As for this clone: Within the sample, other DNA sequences also encode this same CDR3. The chain couples TRBV5-4 to TRBJ1-1; D perhaps matches TRBD1 (6 bases). CDR1 is SGHNT, CDR2 YYREEE, per germline (reference sequence). This CDR3 region has 13 residues. The V gene lost 4 bases and the J gene lost 1 base, with 8 bases spanning the gap. The CDR3 reads CASSLQGNTEAFF. The CDR3 DNA follows: TGTGCCAGCAGCCTACAGGGGAACACTGAAGCTTTCTTT.

The chain's CDR3 is CATAPGQGTLNTEAFF. The DNA of the CDR3 is TGTGCCACGGCACCGGGACAGGGGACTTTGAACACTGAAGCTTTCTTT. The chain recombines TRBV19 with TRBJ1-1; 10 nucleotides line up with TRBD1. The CDR3 is made up of 16 amino acids. V lost 10 bases to trimming and J lost 0 bases; unmatched junction nucleotides: 11. CDR1 LNHDA and CDR2 SQIVND come from the germline V gene (reference sequence).

The chain joins TRBV7-6 to TRBJ2-3, with 8 positions matching TRBD1. J gave up 6 bases and V 5 bases, and 13 bases lay outside the gene matches. CDR1 and CDR2 (germline): SGHVS, FNYEAQ. This CDR3 comprises 16 residues. CDR3 in DNA: TGTGCCAGCAGCCCCCTCCGGACAGGGCGAGGTGATACGCAGTATTTT. Translating gives CASSPLRTGRGDTQYF.

V usage is TRBV19 and J usage is TRBJ2-3, with a tentative D call TRBD2 (5 bases). CDR1 and CDR2 (germline): LNHDA, SQIVND (reference sequence). There are 15 residues in the CDR3. The V and J ends lost 2 bases and 0 bases respectively, with 9 bases between them. CDR3: CASSISAGSTDTQYF. In DNA form, the CDR3 reads TGTGCCAGTAGTATATCCGCGGGTAGCACAGATACGCAGTATTTT. Full variable domain (remainder filled in from reference TRBV19 and TRBJ2-3): DGGITQSPKYLFRKEGQNVTLSCEQNLNHDAMYWYRQDPGQGLRLIYYSQIVNDFQKGDIAEGYSVSREKKESFPLTVTSAQKNPTAFYLCASSISAGSTDTQYFGPGTRLTVL.